Listed here are 8 T cell receptor beta chains from one sample, sequenced in a study of blood T cell repertoires in COVID-19. Data came from immunoSEQ multiplex PCR; TCRdb stores just in-frame clones and leaves some out. The top ten clones hold more than 15% of a sample with roughly 290,000 clones, roughly 84% of them seen once. Sequenced input: peripheral blood. These receptors all come from a person between 65 and 79 years old with COVID-19, enrolled during active disease.

V usage is TRBV3-1 (or the pseudogene TRBV3-2) and J usage is TRBJ2-1; D remains ambiguous. V gave up 2 bases and J gave up 5 bases, with 10 bases separating them. The germline CDR1 and CDR2 sequences are LGHDT and YNNKEL (reference sequence). The CDR3 runs to 14 residues. CDR3 amino acids: CASSQSLAHNEQFF. DNA for the CDR3: TGTGCCAGCAGCCAATCACTCGCGCACAATGAGCAGTTCTTC.

The chain carries TRBV6-5 and TRBJ2-7; TRBD1 matches 7 bases. The CDR3 length is 14 residues. The junction had 6 bases not matched to a gene; V was cut back by 5 bases and J by 2 bases. Germline CDR1 and CDR2: MNHEY and SVGAGI. CDR3 DNA sequence: TGTGCCAGCAGTCCTAGACAGGGTCCCTACGAGCAGTACTTC. Its protein is CASSPRQGPYEQYF.

V gene TRBV19 combines with J gene TRBJ1-3; D gene unclear. This CDR3 contains 15 residues. The germline V and J ends were trimmed by 4 bases and 0 bases, with 10 bases remaining between them. The germline V gene has CDR1 LNHDA and CDR2 SQIVND (reference sequence). The CDR3 coding sequence is TGTGCCAGTAGTAACAGTTTTTCCTCTGGAAACACCATATATTTT. It is translated as CASSNSFSSGNTIYF.

The gene calls are TRBV27 and TRBJ1-6, with TRBD1 identical over 8 bases. CDR1 and CDR2 from the germline V gene are MNHEY and SMNVEV (reference sequence). The CDR3 has 15 amino acids. Unmatched junction bases numbered 3, after V lost 0 bases and J lost 8 bases. This CDR3 is CASSLSAGGYSPLHF. The CDR3 DNA reads as TGTGCCAGCAGTTTATCCGCAGGGGGCTATTCACCCCTCCACTTT.

The chain carries TRBV24-1 and TRBJ2-1; TRBD1 is a possible D gene (5 bases). Germline CDR1 and CDR2: KGHDR and SFDVKD. The length of the CDR3 is 13 residues. Trimming took 6 bases from V and 4 from J, leaving 9 bases between them. Written as DNA, the CDR3 is TGTGCCACCAGTCAGGGTAATTACAATGAGCAGTTCTTC. Translation gives CATSQGNYNEQFF.

The chain combines TRBV5-4 with TRBJ1-1; 12 bases fit TRBD1. Germline V gives CDR1 SGHNT, CDR2 YYREEE (reference sequence). With 5 bases clipped from V and 4 bases from J, the junction kept 9 bases outside the gene matches. The CDR3 length is 16 residues. The CDR3 DNA reads as TGTGCCAGCAGACCTATGGGACAGGGGGCTGGCACTGAAGCTTTCTTT. Its translation is CASRPMGQGAGTEAFF. Combining the CDR3 with reference TRBV5-4 and TRBJ1-1 gives the whole variable domain ETGVTQSPTHLIKTRGQQVTLRCSSQSGHNTVSWYQQALGQGPQFIFQYYREEENGRGNFPPRFSGLQFPNYSSELNVNALELDDSALYLCASRPMGQGAGTEAFFGQGTRLTVV.

The chain couples TRBV5-4 to TRBJ1-1; D possibly corresponds to TRBD1 (5 bases). Germline CDR1 reads SGHNT; CDR2 reads YYREEE (reference sequence). The CDR3 runs to 14 residues. V was cut by 2 bases and J by 5 bases, with 13 bases left in between. The CDR3 sequence is CASSFSRVGTEAFF. CDR3 in DNA: TGTGCCAGCAGCTTTTCCAGGGTGGGGACTGAAGCTTTCTTT. The variable domain in full, completed from reference TRBV5-4 and TRBJ1-1, reads ETGVTQSPTHLIKTRGQQVTLRCSSQSGHNTVSWYQQALGQGPQFIFQYYREEENGRGNFPPRFSGLQFPNYSSELNVNALELDDSALYLCASSFSRVGTEAFFGQGTRLTVV.

V usage is TRBV27 and J usage is TRBJ2-1, with TRBD2 matching 14 bases. V was pared by 4 bases and J by 8 bases, with 7 bases of the junction left unmatched. Germline V gene data show CDR1 as MNHEY and CDR2 as SMNVEV (reference sequence). The CDR3 length is 16 residues. The CDR3 nucleotides are TGTGCCAGCAGTTGGGGACTAGCGGGAGTTTCCCATGAGCAGTTCTTC. It codes for CASSWGLAGVSHEQFF.